One and the same sample provided the 26 T cell receptor beta chains below, sequenced in a study of T cell changes during pregnancy in multiple sclerosis. The protocol was immunoSEQ multiplex PCR, while the TCRdb copy is restricted to in-frame clones and leaves out a portion. The data hold 90,000 to 120,000 clones, with about 90% observed a single time. The sequences come from peripheral blood, collected in the third trimester of pregnancy. Receptor source: a female donor in good health, enrolled as a control in a pregnancy study.

The V call is TRBV11-3, the J call TRBJ2-7; tentatively, D is TRBD2 (6 bases). Germline V CDR1 and CDR2: SGHNT, YENEEA. This CDR3 comprises 17 residues. Trimming removed 0 bases at V and 5 bases at J, with 20 bases between. The CDR3 sequence: CASSLDVDVGGAHEQYF. DNA for the CDR3: TGTGCCAGCAGCTTAGACGTGGACGTAGGAGGGGCCCACGAGCAGTACTTC. Based on the CDR3 plus reference TRBV11-3 and TRBJ2-7, the full variable domain is EAGVVQSPRYKIIEKKQPVAFWCNPISGHNTLYWYLQNLGQGPELLIRYENEEAVDDSQLPKDRFSAERLKGVDSTLKIQPAELGDSAVYLCASSLDVDVGGAHEQYFGPGTRLTVT.

The rearrangement uses TRBV10-3 and TRBJ1-2; D remains unclear. The V gene lost 3 bases and the J gene lost 5 bases, with 7 bases spanning the gap. From germline, CDR1 is ENHRY and CDR2 SYGVKD. The CDR3 runs 12 residues. CDR3 region: CAISEQPYGYTF. In nucleotides, the CDR3 is TGTGCCATCAGTGAACAGCCATATGGCTACACCTTC.

The sample holds one count of this clone. The V call is TRBV7-2, the J call TRBJ1-2; D might be TRBD1 (6 bases). The CDR3 length is 13 residues. Germline lookup yields CDR1 SGHTA and CDR2 FQGNSA. V was clipped by 3 bases and J by 2 bases, with 7 bases between them. CDR3 sequence reads: CASSLDSNYGYTF. CDR3 coding DNA: TGTGCCAGCAGCTTGGACAGCAACTATGGCTACACCTTC. The full variable domain, with the rest looked up from reference TRBV7-2 and TRBJ1-2, is GAGVSQSPSNKVTEKGKDVELRCDPISGHTALYWYRQSLGQGLEFLIYFQGNSAPDKSGLPSDRFSAERTGGSVSTLTIQRTQQEDSAVYLCASSLDSNYGYTFGSGTRLTVV.

The chain is built from TRBV4-3 and TRBJ2-1, with a possible D match to TRBD2 (5 bases). V was clipped by 4 bases and J by 0 bases, with 10 bases between them. Per germline, CDR1 LGHNA and CDR2 YSLEER. This CDR3 region has 15 residues. CDR3 protein: CASSRELGSYNEQFF. The CDR3 DNA is TGCGCCAGCAGCCGAGAACTAGGCTCCTACAATGAGCAGTTCTTC.

J is TRBJ2-3 and V is TRBV7-8; 14 bases are a match to TRBD2. The CDR3 has 18 amino acids. The V segment lost 4 bases and the J segment 3 bases; nucleotides outside the gene matches: 9. CDR1 is SGHVS and CDR2 is FQNEAQ in the germline V gene. The CDR3 sequence is CASSYLRTSGRITDTQYF. Written as DNA, the CDR3 is TGTGCCAGCAGCTACCTTCGGACTAGCGGGAGGATTACAGATACGCAGTATTTT.

This clone appeared once. The rearrangement links TRBV29-1 to TRBJ2-7; 7 bases align to TRBD1. This CDR3 region has 12 residues. CDR1 is SQVTM and CDR2 is ANQGSEA in the germline V gene. After removal of 3 bases from V and 6 bases from J, the junction contained 5 bases not matched to a gene. CDR3 sequence reads: CSVEDDRAEQYF. The CDR3 DNA reads TGCAGCGTTGAGGATGACAGGGCCGAGCAGTACTTC.

The rearrangement links TRBV2 to TRBJ2-2, with D perhaps TRBD1 (6 bases). V was clipped by 4 bases and J by 4 bases, with 10 bases between them. The CDR3 contains 14 residues. CDR1 SNHLY and CDR2 FYNNEI come from the germline V gene. The CDR3 DNA reads as TGTGCCAGCAGTGTAAGGGGGACCACCGGGGAGCTGTTTTTT. Encoded protein: CASSVRGTTGELFF. Using reference TRBV2 and TRBJ2-2 for the parts outside the CDR3, the full variable domain is EPEVTQTPSHQVTQMGQEVILRCVPISNHLYFYWYRQILGQKVEFLVSFYNNEISEKSEIFDDQFSVERPDGSNFTLKIRSTKLEDSAMYFCASSVRGTTGELFFGEGSRLTVL.

The genes are TRBV9 and TRBJ1-1; 7 bases map to TRBD1. Germline-derived CDR1 and CDR2 are SGDLS and YYNGEE. The length of the CDR3 is 14 residues. V gave up 0 bases and J gave up 6 bases; unmatched junction bases: 5. The CDR3 spells CASSVDRGSSEAFF. DNA for the CDR3: TGTGCCAGCAGCGTAGACAGGGGAAGCTCTGAAGCTTTCTTT. Variable domain in full (rest from reference TRBV9 and TRBJ1-1): DSGVTQTPKHLITATGQRVTLRCSPRSGDLSVYWYQQSLDQGLQFLIQYYNGEERAKGNILERFSAQQFPDLHSELNLSSLELGDSALYFCASSVDRGSSEAFFGQGTRLTVV.

The rearrangement uses TRBV11-3 and TRBJ2-2, with D unresolved. Germline V gives CDR1 SGHNT, CDR2 YENEEA. Between the trimmed V and J ends, which lost 7 bases and 6 bases, there was a span of 6 bases. The CDR3 sequence is 11 residues long. CDR3 in amino acids: CASTQAGELFF. Here the CDR3 DNA reads TGTGCCAGCACCCAGGCCGGGGAGCTGTTTTTT.

The chain uses TRBV4-1 and TRBJ2-3, with 8 bases matching TRBD2. Per germline, CDR1 MGHRA and CDR2 YSYEKL. V was pared by 3 bases and J by 5 bases, with 13 bases of the junction left unmatched. CDR3 size: 17 residues. As DNA, the CDR3 is TGCGCCAGCAGCCAGGCGGGGGGTAGAATTTATATAGATACGCAGTATTTT. Encoded protein: CASSQAGGRIYIDTQYF.

The V call is TRBV7-3, the J call TRBJ2-7; the match to TRBD1 covers 10 bases. In germline, CDR1 is SGHTA, CDR2 FQGTGA. The CDR3 has 16 residues. V lost 5 bases and J lost 1; bases outside the gene matches: 8. CDR3 sequence reads: CASSPGQGDDSYEQYF. CDR3 DNA sequence: TGTGCCAGCAGCCCAGGACAGGGGGATGATTCCTACGAGCAGTACTTC.

The chain combines TRBV5-1 with TRBJ1-2; D perhaps matches TRBD1 (6 bases). CDR3 length: 14 residues. Germline CDR1 and CDR2: SGHRS and YFSETQ. Trimming removed 6 bases from V and 4 bases from J, with 16 bases in between. CDR3 loop: CASTPAGGGYGYTF. The CDR3, as DNA: TGCGCCAGCACCCCCGCGGGGGGCGGCTATGGCTACACCTTC.

The rearrangement uses TRBV2 and TRBJ2-3; 12 nucleotides align to TRBD2. Germline CDR1 reads SNHLY; CDR2 reads FYNNEI. V shed 6 bases and J 0 bases; nucleotides not matched to a gene: 4. This CDR3 is built from 16 residues. The CDR3 spells CASSRTSGVSTDTQYF. Written as DNA, the CDR3 is TGTGCCAGCAGCCGGACTAGCGGGGTGAGCACAGATACGCAGTATTTT. Full variable domain (remainder filled in from reference TRBV2 and TRBJ2-3): EPEVTQTPSHQVTQMGQEVILRCVPISNHLYFYWYRQILGQKVEFLVSFYNNEISEKSEIFDDQFSVERPDGSNFTLKIRSTKLEDSAMYFCASSRTSGVSTDTQYFGPGTRLTVL.

V is TRBV19 and J is TRBJ2-4; 7 positions match TRBD1. The germline CDR1 and CDR2 sequences are LNHDA and SQIVND (reference sequence). J gave up 5 bases and V 5 bases, and 6 bases lay outside the gene matches. The CDR3 runs 14 residues. The CDR3 loop reads CASSVTGDQNIQYF. CDR3 sequence (DNA): TGTGCCAGTAGTGTTACAGGGGACCAAAACATTCAGTACTTC. Based on the CDR3 plus reference TRBV19 and TRBJ2-4, the full variable domain is DGGITQSPKYLFRKEGQNVTLSCEQNLNHDAMYWYRQDPGQGLRLIYYSQIVNDFQKGDIAEGYSVSREKKESFPLTVTSAQKNPTAFYLCASSVTGDQNIQYFGAGTRLSVL.

The chain combines TRBV18 with TRBJ1-2; 8 positions match TRBD1. The CDR3 covers 16 residues. Germline CDR1 is KGHSH and CDR2 is LQKENI. Trimming took 1 base from V and 2 from J; bases not matched to a gene: 6. The CDR3 region is CASSPLDREDNYGYTF. CDR3 nucleotides: TGTGCCAGCTCACCACTGGACAGGGAGGACAACTATGGCTACACCTTC.

Here the CDR3 DNA reads TGTGCCATCAGGGGTACAGGGATTACTGGAAACACCATATATTTT. Its protein is CAIRGTGITGNTIYF. The V and J genes are TRBV10-3 and TRBJ1-3; a possible D gene is TRBD1 (6 bases). V lost 6 bases and J lost 2, with 14 bases in between. The CDR3 loop spans 15 amino acids. The germline V gene encodes CDR1 ENHRY and CDR2 SYGVKD.

As DNA, the CDR3 is TGTGCCAGTAGTCCGACAGGCAACACTGAAGCTTTCTTT. Protein sequence: CASSPTGNTEAFF. The rearrangement uses TRBV19 and TRBJ1-1, with a possible D match to TRBD1 (6 bases). The length of the CDR3 is 13 residues. From germline, CDR1 is LNHDA and CDR2 SQIVND (reference sequence). V was shortened by 5 bases and J by 2 bases, with 9 bases between the two germline ends.

V gene TRBV19 combines with J gene TRBJ1-2; no definite D call. CDR1 LNHDA and CDR2 SQIVND come from the germline V gene (reference sequence). Trimming stripped 6 bases from V and 2 bases from J, with 7 bases between. This CDR3 contains 12 residues. The CDR3 DNA follows: TGTGCCAGTAGAGGCAGGAACTATGGCTACACCTTC. Its translation is CASRGRNYGYTF.

This sequence joins TRBV12-5 and TRBJ1-2; 7 nucleotides align to TRBD1. This CDR3 has 15 amino acids. The junction had 7 bases not matched to a gene; V was cut back by 1 base and J by 5 bases. Germline loops: CDR1 LGHNT, CDR2 FRNRAP. The CDR3 region is CASGLDSRDRYGYTF. In nucleotides, the CDR3 is TGTGCTAGTGGTTTGGACTCCCGGGACAGATATGGCTACACCTTC.

The V gene is TRBV30, the J gene TRBJ1-2; 9 bases line up with TRBD1. The CDR3 is 14 amino acids. The junction had 8 bases not matched to a gene; V was cut back by 6 bases and J by 3 bases. Germline V gives CDR1 GTSNPN, CDR2 SVGIG (reference sequence). In nucleotides, the CDR3 is TGTGCCTGCCACGCGGGACAGGGTCACTATGGCTACACCTTC. This sequence encodes CACHAGQGHYGYTF.

The chain recombines TRBV2 with TRBJ2-7; the match to TRBD1 covers 8 bases. J lost 2 bases, V lost 8 bases, and 8 bases had no gene match. This CDR3 contains 14 residues. CDR1 SNHLY and CDR2 FYNNEI come from the germline V gene. CDR3 DNA sequence: TGTGCCAGCGCTCGGACAGGGCCTACCTACGAGCAGTACTTC. This encodes CASARTGPTYEQYF. The full variable domain, in which reference TRBV2 and TRBJ2-7 provide the parts outside the CDR3, is EPEVTQTPSHQVTQMGQEVILRCVPISNHLYFYWYRQILGQKVEFLVSFYNNEISEKSEIFDDQFSVERPDGSNFTLKIRSTKLEDSAMYFCASARTGPTYEQYFGPGTRLTVT.

DNA for the CDR3: TGTGCCAGCAGCTTAGGTCTTCAGTACGCAGATACGCAGTATTTT. Its protein is CASSLGLQYADTQYF. The gene calls are TRBV7-3 and TRBJ2-3, with unresolved D. From germline, CDR1 is SGHTA and CDR2 FQGTGA. This CDR3 is 15 amino acids long. V lost 2 bases to trimming and J lost 4 bases, with 13 bases between them.

The chain carries TRBV19 and TRBJ1-1; TRBD1 agrees at 7 bases. With 7 bases clipped from V and 6 bases from J, the junction kept 17 bases outside the gene matches. Germline assignment: CDR1 LNHDA and CDR2 SQIVND (reference sequence). The CDR3 totals 16 residues. CDR3: CASKGGTAFPFAEAFF. CDR3 DNA: TGTGCCAGTAAAGGTGGGACAGCCTTCCCTTTTGCTGAAGCTTTCTTT.

J is TRBJ2-1 and V is TRBV19; TRBD2 aligns across 13 bases. V gave up 4 bases and J gave up 7 bases; unmatched junction bases: 7. Germline values: CDR1 LNHDA, CDR2 SQIVND (reference sequence). The CDR3 has 16 amino acids. The DNA of the CDR3 is TGTGCCAGTAGTACGTCGGGACTAGCGGGGAATAATGAGCAGTTCTTC. This encodes CASSTSGLAGNNEQFF.

The CDR3 DNA is TGCAGCGTCCATGGACAGGGCCATGGCTACACCTTC. Residues: CSVHGQGHGYTF. The chain joins TRBV29-1 to TRBJ1-2; TRBD1 matches 8 bases. The CDR3 totals 12 residues. Germline CDR1 SQVTM, CDR2 ANQGSEA. V lost 6 bases to trimming and J lost 6 bases; unmatched junction nucleotides: 6.

This rearrangement joins TRBV7-2 to TRBJ2-5, with D possibly matching TRBD1 (5 bases). V was trimmed by 0 bases and J by 5 bases, leaving 13 bases between them. The CDR3 has 15 amino acids. Germline V gives CDR1 SGHTA, CDR2 FQGNSA. CDR3: CASSLAIGRGETQYF. Written as DNA, the CDR3 is TGTGCCAGCAGCTTAGCGATTGGTAGGGGCGAGACCCAGTACTTC.